A selection of T cell receptor beta chains follows, all from one sample in a study of T-cell reconstitution after alpha-beta-depleted transplantation in children. TCRdb re-called the PCR reads through MiXCR, storing one row per CDR3 protein. The table has more than 400,000 distinct CDR3 sequences, around 10% seen once; the top ten hold about 14%. Material: PBMCs, mostly from graft donor cells, obtained 180 days after TCRalphabeta/CD19-depleted stem cell transplant. The receptor set was obtained from a female patient aged 2-9 years who had a stem cell transplant for aplastic anemia, so the T cells may come from the graft donor. Both conserved end residues are part of each CDR3. Each record gives: V gene, clone size, J gene, D gene, CDR3 protein, CDR3 DNA. D genes are given only for firm matches. The listing skips clone size in some rows; elsewhere it reads once, few, many or a size class.

TRBV29-1	many	TRBJ2-4	.	CSVLEPAKNIQYF	TGCAGCGTTTTAGAACCAGCCAAAAACATTCAGTACTTC
TRBV27	few	TRBJ1-2	TRBD1	CASSSWDSDYGYTF	TGTGCCAGCAGTTCCTGGGACAGCGACTATGGCTACACCTTC
TRBV12-3/TRBV12-4	.	TRBJ2-7	.	CASSTRTENYEQYF	TGTGCCAGCAGTACCAGGACAGAGAACTACGAGCAGTACTTC
TRBV10-3	.	TRBJ2-1	TRBD2	CAISPGGPNEQFF	TGTGCCATCAGCCCGGGAGGGCCAAATGAGCAGTTCTTC
TRBV6-1	few	TRBJ1-6	.	CASRLQDWLNSPLHF	TGTGCCAGCAGACTACAGGACTGGTTGAATTCACCCCTCCACTTT
TRBV4-3	few	TRBJ2-1	.	CASSHIWVEAQYNEQFF	TGCGCCAGCAGCCACATCTGGGTCGAGGCTCAGTACAATGAGCAGTTCTTC
TRBV6-1	few	TRBJ1-2	.	CASSQMPRVNYGYTF	TGTGCCAGCAGCCAAATGCCTAGGGTTAACTATGGCTACACCTTC
TRBV9	few	TRBJ2-1	.	CASSVEVYNEQFF	TGTGCCAGCAGCGTTGAGGTATACAATGAGCAGTTCTTC
TRBV19	few	TRBJ2-2	TRBD2	CASSMPGLAGRGELFF	TGTGCCAGTAGTATGCCGGGACTAGCGGGGCGAGGGGAGCTGTTTTTT
TRBV20-1	.	TRBJ1-5	TRBD1	CSATGTGGGQPQHF	TGCAGTGCCACCGGGACAGGGGGCGGTCAGCCCCAGCATTTT
TRBV7-3	few	TRBJ2-2	.	CASSLWIPGIVNTGELFF	TGTGCCAGCAGCTTATGGATTCCCGGAATCGTGAACACCGGGGAGCTGTTTTTT
TRBV7-2	.	TRBJ2-3	TRBD2	CASSLTSGRATDTQYF	TGTGCCAGCAGCCTAACTAGCGGGAGGGCCACAGATACGCAGTATTTT
TRBV12-3/TRBV12-4	.	TRBJ2-3	.	CASSFNFRRGSTDTQYF	TGTGCCAGCAGTTTTAATTTTAGGAGGGGCAGCACAGATACGCAGTATTTT
TRBV29-1	.	TRBJ2-3	.	CSVAEGATTDTQYF	TGCAGCGTTGCGGAGGGGGCGACCACAGATACGCAGTATTTT
TRBV5-1	.	TRBJ1-1	TRBD1	CASSRGQVATEAFF	TGCGCCAGCAGCCGGGGACAGGTAGCGACTGAAGCTTTCTTT
TRBV20-1	few	TRBJ2-7	.	CSARDHGRTISYEQYF	TGCAGTGCTAGAGATCATGGCAGGACTATCAGCTACGAGCAGTACTTC
TRBV4-1	few	TRBJ2-1	.	CASSQGGQNYNEQFF	TGCGCCAGCAGCCAAGGGGGGCAGAATTACAATGAGCAGTTCTTC
TRBV6-2/TRBV6-3	few	TRBJ2-7	TRBD2	CASSYHSGRVTSNEQYF	TGTGCCAGCAGTTACCATAGCGGGAGGGTAACGTCCAACGAGCAGTACTTC
TRBV29-1	.	TRBJ1-2	TRBD1	CSVSTGASYGYTF	TGCAGCGTCTCGACAGGGGCAAGCTATGGCTACACCTTC